These T cell receptor beta chains were read from a single sample in a study of Ad26.COV2.S vaccination and SARS-CoV-2 variants. The assay was immunoSEQ multiplex PCR, and TCRdb's table has in-frame clones only and misses some. This table holds 400,000 to 500,000 clones, more than 75% found once. The sample was peripheral blood, taken in a trial of Ad26.COV2.S vaccine versus placebo. The source is a person aged 18-60 years who received the Ad26.COV2.S COVID-19 vaccine or a placebo. Each CDR3 is given with its conserved first and last residue. Each record gives: J gene, D gene, clone size, V gene, CDR3 protein, CDR3 DNA. The D gene is left open where the match is weak. The size of a clone is reported for some rows only, either as once, few or many, or as a class for expanded clones.

>TRBJ2-5|-|-|TRBV5-4
CASSLGRSRETQYF
TGTGCCAGCAGCTTGGGGCGGTCACGAGAGACCCAGTACTTC
>TRBJ2-2|-|-|TRBV9
CASSVSGDGELFF
TGTGCCAGCAGCGTCTCAGGGGACGGGGAGCTGTTTTTT
>TRBJ2-3|TRBD2|-|TRBV24-1
CATSQSPAGGTDTQYF
TGTGCCACCAGTCAATCCCCAGCGGGGGGTACAGATACGCAGTATTTT
>TRBJ2-1|TRBD2|-|TRBV4-3
CASSQGLAGGPTYNEQFF
TGCGCCAGCAGCCAAGGACTAGCGGGGGGGCCGACCTACAATGAGCAGTTCTTC
>TRBJ2-7|TRBD1|few|TRBV7-9
CASSLLRAGGYEQYF
TGTGCCAGCAGCCTCCTCCGGGCAGGGGGCTACGAGCAGTACTTC
>TRBJ2-7|-|once|TRBV28
CASTTPGSYEQYF
TGTGCCAGCACCACCCCCGGATCCTACGAGCAGTACTTC
>TRBJ2-7|-|-|TRBV6-5
CASSYRGRAHEQYF
TGTGCCAGCAGTTACCGGGGGCGCGCCCACGAGCAGTACTTC
>TRBJ2-5|-|once|TRBV3-1/TRBV3-2
CASSQGTLWETQYF
TGTGCCAGCAGCCAGGGTACCTTGTGGGAAACCCAGTACTTC
>TRBJ2-3|-|-|TRBV9
CASSVDLRGASTDTQYF
TGTGCCAGCAGCGTAGATCTTCGGGGGGCTAGCACAGATACGCAGTATTTT
>TRBJ2-3|-|-|TRBV2
CASSSPNTDTQYF
TGTGCCAGCAGCTCTCCTAACACAGATACGCAGTATTTT
>TRBJ2-7|-|-|TRBV19
CASSTSETYEQYF
TGTGCCAGTAGTACCAGTGAAACCTACGAGCAGTACTTC
>TRBJ2-3|TRBD2|-|TRBV4-3
CASSQVAGEGTQYF
TGCGCCAGCAGCCAGGTAGCGGGCGAGGGTACGCAGTATTTT
>TRBJ1-5|-|-|TRBV10-3
CAISVVGGQPQHF
TGTGCCATCAGTGTGGTAGGGGGACAGCCCCAGCATTTT
>TRBJ1-6|-|-|TRBV2
CASSVRELHNSPLHF
TGTGCCAGCAGTGTCCGGGAACTCCATAATTCACCCCTCCACTTT
>TRBJ2-1|TRBD2|-|TRBV5-1
CASSLSGGPLEEQFF
TGCGCCAGCAGCTTGAGCGGGGGGCCCTTAGAGGAGCAGTTCTTC
>TRBJ2-3|TRBD1|-|TRBV12-3/TRBV12-4
CASSFGDRHTQYF
TGTGCCAGCAGTTTTGGGGACAGACATACGCAGTATTTT
>TRBJ2-6|-|-|TRBV24-1
CATSDSKDVLAGANVLTF
TGTGCCACCAGTGATTCCAAAGACGTGCTAGCTGGGGCCAACGTCCTGACTTTC
>TRBJ2-7|TRBD1|-|TRBV28
CASRRRPQGEPTYEQYF
TGTGCCAGCAGGCGCCGCCCTCAGGGGGAACCCACCTACGAGCAGTACTTC
>TRBJ2-1|-|-|TRBV9
CASSVATATLDNEQFF
TGTGCCAGCAGCGTAGCGACAGCCACCTTGGACAATGAGCAGTTCTTC
>TRBJ1-1|-|-|TRBV18
CASSPSGDLEAFF
TGTGCCAGCTCACCGAGCGGGGACCTTGAAGCTTTCTTT
>TRBJ1-1|-|once|TRBV24-1
CATSDLNAHSLNTEAFF
TGTGCCACCAGTGATTTGAATGCTCACTCATTGAACACTGAAGCTTTCTTT
>TRBJ2-2|TRBD1|-|TRBV10-3
CAISEGTANTGELFF
TGTGCCATCAGTGAAGGGACAGCGAACACCGGGGAGCTGTTTTTT
>TRBJ2-5|TRBD2|-|TRBV7-2
CASSLVGSGGGETQYF
TGTGCCAGCAGCTTAGTGGGTAGCGGGGGGGGAGAGACCCAGTACTTC
>TRBJ2-7|-|-|TRBV9
CASSVGGQNYEQYF
TGTGCCAGCAGCGTAGGAGGGCAGAACTACGAGCAGTACTTC